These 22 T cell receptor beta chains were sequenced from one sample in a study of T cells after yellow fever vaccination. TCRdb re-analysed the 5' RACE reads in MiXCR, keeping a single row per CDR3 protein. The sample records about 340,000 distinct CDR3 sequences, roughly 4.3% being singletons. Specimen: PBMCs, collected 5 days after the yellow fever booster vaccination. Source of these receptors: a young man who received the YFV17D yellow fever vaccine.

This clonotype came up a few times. In nucleotides, the CDR3 is TGTGCCAGCAGTTTATTTGGGGATCATAGCAATCAGCCCCAGCATTTT. Residues: CASSLFGDHSNQPQHF. The chain joins TRBV28 to TRBJ1-5; no reliable D call. CDR3 length: 16 residues. Trimming removed 1 base from V and 0 bases from J, with 10 bases in between. Germline-derived CDR1 and CDR2 are MDHEN and SYDVKM.

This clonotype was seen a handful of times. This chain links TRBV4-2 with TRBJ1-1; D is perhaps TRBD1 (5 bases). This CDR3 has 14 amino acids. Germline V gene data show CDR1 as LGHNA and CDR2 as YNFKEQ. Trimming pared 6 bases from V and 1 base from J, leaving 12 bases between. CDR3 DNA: TGTGCCAGCAGACGGATAGGACAGAACACTGAAGCTTTCTTT. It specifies CASRRIGQNTEAFF.

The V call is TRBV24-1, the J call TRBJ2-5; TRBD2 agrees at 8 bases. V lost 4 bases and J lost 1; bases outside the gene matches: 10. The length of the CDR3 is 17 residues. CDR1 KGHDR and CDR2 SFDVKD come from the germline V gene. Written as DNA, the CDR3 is TGTGCCACCAGTGAGTCCGGGACTAGGGGTGGCCAAGAGACCCAGTACTTC. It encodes CATSESGTRGGQETQYF.

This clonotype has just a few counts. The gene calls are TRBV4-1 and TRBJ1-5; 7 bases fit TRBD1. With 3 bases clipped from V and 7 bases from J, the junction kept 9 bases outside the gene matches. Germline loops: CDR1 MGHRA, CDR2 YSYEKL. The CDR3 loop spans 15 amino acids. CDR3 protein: CASSQGTGVQQPQHF. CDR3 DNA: TGCGCCAGCAGCCAGGGAACAGGGGTCCAGCAGCCCCAGCATTTT.

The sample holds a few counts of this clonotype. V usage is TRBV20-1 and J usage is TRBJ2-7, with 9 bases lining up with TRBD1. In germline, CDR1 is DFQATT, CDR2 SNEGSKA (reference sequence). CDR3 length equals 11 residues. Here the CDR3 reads CPRQGVYEQYV. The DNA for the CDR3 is TGTCCCCGACAGGGGGTGTACGAGCAGTACGTC.

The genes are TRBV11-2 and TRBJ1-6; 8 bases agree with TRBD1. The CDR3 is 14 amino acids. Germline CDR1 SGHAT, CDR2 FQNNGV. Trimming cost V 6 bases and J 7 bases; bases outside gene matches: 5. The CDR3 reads CASREQGGNSPLHF. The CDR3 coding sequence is TGTGCCAGCAGGGAACAGGGGGGCAATTCACCCCTCCACTTT. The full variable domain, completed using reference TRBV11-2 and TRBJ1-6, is EAGVAQSPRYKIIEKRQSVAFWCNPISGHATLYWYQQILGQGPKLLIQFQNNGVVDDSQLPKDRFSAERLKGVDSTLKIQPAKLEDSAVYLCASREQGGNSPLHFGNGTRLTVT.

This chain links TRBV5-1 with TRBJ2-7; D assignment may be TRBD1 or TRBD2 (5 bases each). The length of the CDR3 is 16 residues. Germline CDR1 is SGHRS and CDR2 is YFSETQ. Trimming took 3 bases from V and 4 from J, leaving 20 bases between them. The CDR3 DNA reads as TGCGCCAGCAGCTCGAGAGGGACGACCGTGAGGTACGAGCAGTACTTC. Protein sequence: CASSSRGTTVRYEQYF.

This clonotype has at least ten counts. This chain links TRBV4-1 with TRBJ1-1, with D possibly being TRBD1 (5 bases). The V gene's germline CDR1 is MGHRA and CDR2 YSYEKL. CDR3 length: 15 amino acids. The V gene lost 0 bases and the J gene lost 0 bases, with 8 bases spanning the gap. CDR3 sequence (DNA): TGCGCCAGCAGCCAAGACCCAGGGTTGAACACTGAAGCTTTCTTT. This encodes CASSQDPGLNTEAFF.

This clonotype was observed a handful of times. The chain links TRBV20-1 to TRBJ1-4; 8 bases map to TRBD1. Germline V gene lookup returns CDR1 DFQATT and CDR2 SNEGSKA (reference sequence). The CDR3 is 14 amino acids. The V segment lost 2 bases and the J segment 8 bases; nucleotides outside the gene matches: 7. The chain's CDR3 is CSARHGTGEEKLFF. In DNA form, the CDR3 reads TGCAGTGCTAGACATGGGACAGGCGAGGAAAAACTGTTTTTT.

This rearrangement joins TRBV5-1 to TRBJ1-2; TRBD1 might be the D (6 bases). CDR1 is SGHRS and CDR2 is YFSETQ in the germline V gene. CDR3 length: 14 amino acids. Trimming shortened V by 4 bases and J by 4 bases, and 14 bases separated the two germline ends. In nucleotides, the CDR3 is TGCGCCAGCAGCCGGGCAGGGGTCGTCTATGGCTACACCTTC. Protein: CASSRAGVVYGYTF.

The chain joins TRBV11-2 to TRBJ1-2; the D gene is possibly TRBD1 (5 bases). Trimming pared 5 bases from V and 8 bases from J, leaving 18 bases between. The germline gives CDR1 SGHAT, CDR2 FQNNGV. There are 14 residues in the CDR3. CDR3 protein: CASSLLGDRGGYTF. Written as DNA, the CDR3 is TGTGCCAGCAGCCTGCTGGGTGACAGAGGCGGCTACACCTTC.

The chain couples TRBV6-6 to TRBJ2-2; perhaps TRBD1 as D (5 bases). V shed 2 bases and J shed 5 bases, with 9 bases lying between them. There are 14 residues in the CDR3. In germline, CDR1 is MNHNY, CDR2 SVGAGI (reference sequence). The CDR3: CASSYGAGTGELFF. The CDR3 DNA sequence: TGTGCCAGCAGTTACGGCGCAGGGACCGGGGAGCTGTTTTTT.

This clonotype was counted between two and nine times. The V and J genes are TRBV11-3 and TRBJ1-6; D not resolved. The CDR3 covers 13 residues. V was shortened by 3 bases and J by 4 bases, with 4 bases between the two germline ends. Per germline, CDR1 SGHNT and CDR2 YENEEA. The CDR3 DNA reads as TGTGCCAGCAGCTTCCAGTATAATTCACCCCTCCACTTT. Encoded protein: CASSFQYNSPLHF.

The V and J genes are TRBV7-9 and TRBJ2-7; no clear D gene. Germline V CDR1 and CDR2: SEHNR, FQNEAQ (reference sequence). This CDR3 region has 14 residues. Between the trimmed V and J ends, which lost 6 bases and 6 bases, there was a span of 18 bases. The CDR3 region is CASSPSESTGEQYV. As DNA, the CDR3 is TGTGCCAGCAGTCCCTCGGAGTCTACGGGCGAGCAGTACGTC.

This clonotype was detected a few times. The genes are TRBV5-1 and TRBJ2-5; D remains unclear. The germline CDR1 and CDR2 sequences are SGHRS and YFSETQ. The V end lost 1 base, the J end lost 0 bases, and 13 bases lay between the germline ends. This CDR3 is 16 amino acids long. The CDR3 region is CASSLTPGPNQETQYF. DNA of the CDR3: TGCGCCAGCAGCTTGACCCCCGGACCCAACCAAGAGACCCAGTACTTC.

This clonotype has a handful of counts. CDR3 bases: TGTGCCAGCAGTCCATCCTCCGGGACAGGGAACACTGAAGCTTTCTTT. It encodes CASSPSSGTGNTEAFF. The rearrangement uses TRBV3-1 and TRBJ1-1, with 8 bases aligning to TRBD1. This CDR3 comprises 16 residues. Germline loops: CDR1 LGHDT, CDR2 YNNKEL (reference sequence). The junction had 10 bases not matched to a gene; V was cut back by 6 bases and J by 1 base.

The DNA for the CDR3 is TGCGCCAGCAGCTTTGGACTGCCAACGGGAGCTTTCTTT. Its protein product is CASSFGLPTGAFF. This chain links TRBV5-1 with TRBJ1-1; D remains ambiguous. Germline V CDR1 and CDR2: SGHRS, YFSETQ. Trimming left V 2 bases short and J 10 bases short, with 15 bases between. The CDR3 spans 13 residues. Drawing the rest from reference TRBV5-1 and TRBJ1-1, the complete variable domain is KAGVTQTPRYLIKTRGQQVTLSCSPISGHRSVSWYQQTPGQGLQFLFEYFSETQRNKGNFPGRFSGRQFSNSRSEMNVSTLELGDSALYLCASSFGLPTGAFFGQGTRLTVV.

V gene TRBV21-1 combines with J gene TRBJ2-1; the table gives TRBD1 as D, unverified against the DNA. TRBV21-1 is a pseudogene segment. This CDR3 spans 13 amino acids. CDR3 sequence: CASRMTGVDEQFF. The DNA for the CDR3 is TGTGCCAGCAGAATGACAGGGGTGGATGAGCAGTTCTTC.

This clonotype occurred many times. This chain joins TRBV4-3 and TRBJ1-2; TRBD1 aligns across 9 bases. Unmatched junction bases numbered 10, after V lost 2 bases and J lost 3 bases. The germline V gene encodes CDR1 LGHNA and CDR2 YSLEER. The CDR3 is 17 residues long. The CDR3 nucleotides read TGCGCCAGCAGCCAATTCCTCCGGGACAGGGATCACTATGGCTACACCTTC. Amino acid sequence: CASSQFLRDRDHYGYTF.

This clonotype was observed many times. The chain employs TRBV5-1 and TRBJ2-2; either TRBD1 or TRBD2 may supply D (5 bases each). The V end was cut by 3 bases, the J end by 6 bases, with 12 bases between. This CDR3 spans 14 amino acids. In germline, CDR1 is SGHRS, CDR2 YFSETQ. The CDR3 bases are TGCGCCAGCAGCTCGGGACCCGGGGCCGGGGAGCTGTTTTTT. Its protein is CASSSGPGAGELFF. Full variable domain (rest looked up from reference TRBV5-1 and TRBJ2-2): KAGVTQTPRYLIKTRGQQVTLSCSPISGHRSVSWYQQTPGQGLQFLFEYFSETQRNKGNFPGRFSGRQFSNSRSEMNVSTLELGDSALYLCASSSGPGAGELFFGEGSRLTVL.

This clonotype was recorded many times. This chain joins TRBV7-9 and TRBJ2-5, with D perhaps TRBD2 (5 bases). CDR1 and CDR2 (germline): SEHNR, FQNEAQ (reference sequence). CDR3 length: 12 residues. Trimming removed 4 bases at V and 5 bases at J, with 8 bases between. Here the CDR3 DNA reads TGTGCCAGCAGCTCCTCGGGGGAGACCCAGTACTTC. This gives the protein CASSSSGETQYF. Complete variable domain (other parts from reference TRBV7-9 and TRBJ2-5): DTGVSQNPRHKITKRGQNVTFRCDPISEHNRLYWYRQTLGQGPEFLTYFQNEAQLEKSRLLSDRFSAERPKGSFSTLEIQRTEQGDSAMYLCASSSSGETQYFGPGTRLLVL.

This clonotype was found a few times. The CDR3 is CASSQDTGANVLTF. Written as DNA, the CDR3 is TGTGCCAGCAGCCAAGATACTGGGGCCAACGTCCTGACTTTC. The V call is TRBV3-1, the J call TRBJ2-6, with D uncertain. Per the germline V gene, CDR1 is LGHDT and CDR2 is YNNKEL (reference sequence). V was shortened by 0 bases and J by 2 bases, with 2 bases between the two germline ends. The CDR3 is 14 residues long.